Listed here are 12 T cell receptor beta chains from one sample, sequenced in a study of human T cells and chemical hapten exposure. Total RNA was isolated from unfractionated whole blood. A single record per CDR3 protein comes from TCRdb applying MiXCR to the 5' RACE reads. Among about 140,000 distinct CDR3 sequences listed, over 3.5% were seen once. These receptors came from a female donor in good health.

Notes on this clonotype: This sequence may be a read error, since a much larger clone differs from it by one base. The chain links TRBV5-4 to TRBJ2-1; tentatively, D is TRBD2 (5 bases). CDR1 is SGHNT, CDR2 YYREEE, per germline (reference sequence). The CDR3 sequence is 15 residues long. V lost 7 bases, J lost 0 bases, and 14 bases lay in between. The CDR3 DNA is TGTGCCAGCGTAGAGGGCCGGAGCTCCTACAATGAGCAGTTCTTC. This codes for CASVEGRSSYNEQFF.

This clonotype was found a few times. Just one base apart from a much larger clone, this may be a read error. The chain links TRBV19 to TRBJ2-1, with D possibly matching TRBD1 (6 bases). Deletions cut 7 bases from V and 2 bases from J, with 9 bases between. This CDR3 has 13 amino acids. Germline V gives CDR1 LNHDA, CDR2 SQIVND (reference sequence). CDR3 nucleotide sequence: TGTGCCAGTACAGGGGACGCCTACAATGAGCAGTTCTTC. Protein: CASTGDAYNEQFF.

The sample holds many counts of this clonotype. V gene TRBV20-1 combines with J gene TRBJ2-7; D assignment may be TRBD1 or TRBD2 (5 bases each). Per the germline V gene, CDR1 is DFQATT and CDR2 is SNEGSKA (reference sequence). The V gene lost 3 bases and the J gene lost 3 bases, with 12 bases spanning the gap. The CDR3 contains 13 residues. This CDR3 is CSASRGTHYEQYF. The CDR3 DNA reads TGCAGTGCTAGTCGGGGCACACACTACGAGCAGTACTTC.

In this sample, this clonotype turned up many times. The chain joins TRBV12-3 or TRBV12-4 to TRBJ1-1; D gene ambiguous. The germline V and J ends were trimmed by 5 bases and 2 bases, with 18 bases remaining between them. The CDR3 length is 16 residues. The CDR3 loop reads CASSPPYMRENTEAFF. As DNA, the CDR3 is TGTGCCAGCAGTCCACCCTACATGCGAGAAAACACTGAAGCTTTCTTT.

This clonotype was counted ten times or more. This chain connects TRBV7-2 to TRBJ1-5; D uncertain. V lost 5 bases, J lost 6 bases, and 11 bases lay in between. The germline V gene encodes CDR1 SGHTA and CDR2 FQGNSA. The CDR3 is 13 amino acids. In DNA form, the CDR3 reads TGTGCCAGCAGCCCCCGAATCCGTCAGCCCCAGCATTTT. Amino acid sequence: CASSPRIRQPQHF.

This clonotype was observed many times. This CDR3 is CASSLTTPGPLYNEQFF. CDR3 sequence (DNA): TGTGCCAGCAGCTTAACAACCCCTGGACCCCTATACAATGAGCAGTTCTTC. The chain has TRBV13 and TRBJ2-1; no definite D call. CDR1 is PRHDT, CDR2 FYEKMQ, per germline (reference sequence). The CDR3 is 17 amino acids. The germline V and J ends were trimmed by 2 bases and 4 bases, with 18 bases remaining between them.

This clonotype was counted many times. The chain combines TRBV7-2 with TRBJ2-3; no definite D call. Per the germline V gene, CDR1 is SGHTA and CDR2 is FQGNSA. This CDR3 contains 13 residues. Trimming pared 3 bases from V and 4 bases from J, leaving 8 bases between. For the CDR3, the DNA is TGTGCCAGCAGCTTTAGCAGCCCAGATACGCAGTATTTT. Translated: CASSFSSPDTQYF. Complete variable domain (other parts from reference TRBV7-2 and TRBJ2-3): GAGVSQSPSNKVTEKGKDVELRCDPISGHTALYWYRQSLGQGLEFLIYFQGNSAPDKSGLPSDRFSAERTGGSVSTLTIQRTQQEDSAVYLCASSFSSPDTQYFGPGTRLTVL.

Many counts were recorded for this clonotype. The V call is TRBV10-3, the J call TRBJ1-2; tentatively, D is TRBD1 (5 bases). This CDR3 comprises 15 residues. Trimming took 2 bases from V and 2 from J, leaving 12 bases between them. Germline CDR1 reads ENHRY; CDR2 reads SYGVKD. The CDR3 DNA reads as TGTGCCATCAGTGAGGTTGACAGAGAGAACTATGGCTACACCTTC. Protein sequence: CAISEVDRENYGYTF.

V gene TRBV6-5 combines with J gene TRBJ2-7; weak D call: TRBD1 (6 bases). The V and J ends lost 6 bases and 5 bases respectively, with 14 bases between them. The CDR3 is made up of 13 amino acids. CDR1 and CDR2 (germline): MNHEY, SVGAGI. The CDR3 loop reads CASRGARLDEQYF. The CDR3 region has the DNA TGTGCCAGCAGGGGGGCTCGGCTCGACGAGCAGTACTTC.

This chain joins TRBV5-1 and TRBJ2-1; 8 bases agree with TRBD1. The junction had 5 bases not matched to a gene; V was cut back by 2 bases and J by 7 bases. The length of the CDR3 is 14 residues. Germline V gene data show CDR1 as SGHRS and CDR2 as YFSETQ. This CDR3 reads CASSFSTGGNEQFF. The CDR3, as DNA: TGCGCCAGCAGCTTTTCTACAGGGGGGAATGAGCAGTTCTTC.

This clonotype has just a few counts. V gene TRBV12-3 or TRBV12-4 combines with J gene TRBJ2-3; D is uncertain. CDR3 length equals 16 residues. Between the trimmed V and J ends, which lost 7 bases and 2 bases, there was a span of 19 bases. This CDR3 is CASTLGGLSPTDTQYF. DNA for the CDR3: TGTGCCAGCACCCTAGGCGGCCTTAGCCCCACAGATACGCAGTATTTT.

There are many counts of this clonotype. The chain is built from TRBV27 and TRBJ1-1; no definite D call. The CDR3 length is 13 residues. Germline V lookup: CDR1 MNHEY, CDR2 SMNVEV (reference sequence). The V end was cut by 2 bases, the J end by 7 bases, with 11 bases between. CDR3 sequence: CASSLVRKGEAFF. CDR3 nucleotides: TGTGCCAGCAGTTTAGTAAGGAAGGGTGAAGCTTTCTTT.